These 26 T cell receptor beta chains share one sample of origin, sequenced in a study of T cells in Graves' hyperthyroidism and ophthalmopathy. RNA transcripts gave rise to amplified TCR beta CDR3 regions. A set of HTBI primers served as the primers for a first-round RT-PCR of the TCR CDR3. From the multiplex PCR reads, TCRdb called clonotypes with MiXCR, one entry per CDR3 protein. The repertoire holds more than 250,000 distinct CDR3 sequences, with around 15% as singletons. Sequencing was performed on blood. The receptors originated from a woman between 50 and 59 years old with Graves' hyperthyroidism that later progressed to Graves' ophthalmopathy.

Details on this clonotype: The conserved phenylalanine or tryptophan normally closing the CDR3 is absent here, so this likely arose from a read error. V usage is TRBV25-1 and J usage is TRBJ2-7; 9 bases are a match to TRBD1. From germline, CDR1 is MGHDK and CDR2 SYGVNS. Trimming at V came to 4 bases and at J to 3 bases, leaving 4 bases not matched to a gene. CDR3 length equals 14 residues. CDR3 bases: TGTGCCAGCAGTGCGGGACAGGGAGACTACGAGCAGTACCTC. This codes for CASSAGQGDYEQYL.

Only a few counts were recorded for this clonotype. The chain combines TRBV20-1 with TRBJ2-7, with 10 bases identical to TRBD1. CDR1 is DFQATT, CDR2 SNEGSKA, per germline (reference sequence). V trimming: 1 base; J trimming: 10 bases; junction bases outside the gene matches: 16. This CDR3 spans 16 amino acids. CDR3 nucleotides: TGCAGTGCTAGAGTACTTAATCCGGGACAGGGGTTGGAACAGTACTTC. It translates to CSARVLNPGQGLEQYF.

This clonotype was seen a few times. V is TRBV5-1 and J is TRBJ2-5; TRBD1 or TRBD2 may be the D gene (5 bases each). The germline V and J ends were trimmed by 0 bases and 3 bases, with 9 bases remaining between them. The CDR3 is 14 residues long. Germline CDR1 and CDR2: SGHRS and YFSETQ. CDR3 coding DNA: TGCGCCAGCAGCTTGGAGGGGACGGAAGAGACCCAGTACTTC. This sequence encodes CASSLEGTEETQYF.

The sample holds many counts of this clonotype. V is TRBV28 and J is TRBJ2-3; D remains unclear. In germline, CDR1 is MDHEN, CDR2 SYDVKM. The ends were cut back, 6 bases at V and 2 bases at J, with 12 bases in the middle. The CDR3 contains 14 residues. CDR3 protein: CASSRPAITDTQYF. CDR3 DNA: TGTGCCAGCAGCAGACCGGCAATCACAGATACGCAGTATTTT. The full variable domain, its missing parts supplied by reference TRBV28 and TRBJ2-3, is DVKVTQSSRYLVKRTGEKVFLECVQDMDHENMFWYRQDPGLGLRLIYFSYDVKMKEKGDIPEGYSVSREKKERFSLILESASTNQTSMYLCASSRPAITDTQYFGPGTRLTVL.

This clonotype was seen ten or more times. V is TRBV20-1 and J is TRBJ2-5, with D unclear. There are 15 residues in the CDR3. V lost 0 bases to trimming and J lost 3 bases, with 14 bases between them. Germline V gene lookup returns CDR1 DFQATT and CDR2 SNEGSKA (reference sequence). The CDR3 sequence: CSARDPVTLKETQYF. CDR3 DNA sequence: TGCAGTGCTAGAGACCCTGTAACCCTGAAAGAGACCCAGTACTTC.

This rearrangement joins TRBV18 to TRBJ2-6, with unresolved D. Trimming left V 0 bases short and J 3 bases short, with 6 bases between. The CDR3 loop spans 15 amino acids. Germline V CDR1 and CDR2: KGHSH, LQKENI. The CDR3 reads CASSPPPGGANVLTF. Here the CDR3 DNA reads TGTGCCAGCTCACCACCGCCGGGTGGGGCCAACGTCCTGACTTTC.

There are many counts of this clonotype. The gene calls are TRBV28 and TRBJ2-1, with 7 bases that match TRBD2. The junction had 15 bases not matched to a gene; V was cut back by 5 bases and J by 8 bases. Germline CDR1 is MDHEN and CDR2 is SYDVKM. The CDR3 runs 16 residues. DNA of the CDR3: TGTGCCAGCAGTATTGGGACTATTGGTTTTCAAGATGAGCAGTTCTTC. This gives the protein CASSIGTIGFQDEQFF.

This clonotype was detected a few times. The chain has TRBV27 and TRBJ1-4; D not resolved. Germline assignment: CDR1 MNHEY and CDR2 SMNVEV (reference sequence). CDR3 length equals 13 residues. V dropped 5 bases and J dropped 8 bases, with 12 bases sitting between them. CDR3 residues: CASSQRGFEKLFF. The CDR3 region has the DNA TGTGCCAGCAGTCAGAGAGGCTTCGAAAAACTGTTTTTT. Looking up the rest from reference TRBV27 and TRBJ1-4 gives the full variable domain: EAQVTQNPRYLITVTGKKLTVTCSQNMNHEYMSWYRQDPGLGLRQIYYSMNVEVTDKGDVPEGYKVSRKEKRNFPLILESPSPNQTSLYFCASSQRGFEKLFFGSGTQLSVL.

This clonotype showed up just a few times. The CDR3 coding sequence is TGTGCCAGCAGTTACTCGGAGGGGAGCTCCTATAATTCACCCCTCCACTTT. This encodes CASSYSEGSSYNSPLHF. V usage is TRBV6-5 and J usage is TRBJ1-6, with a tentative D call TRBD1 (5 bases). Germline-derived CDR1 and CDR2 are MNHEY and SVGAGI. This CDR3 comprises 17 residues. V lost 0 bases and J lost 0, with 9 bases in between.

This clonotype has a count of ten or more. The chain recombines TRBV18 with TRBJ2-7, with 9 bases lining up with TRBD1. In germline, CDR1 is KGHSH, CDR2 LQKENI. CDR3 length equals 13 residues. The V and J ends lost 4 bases and 3 bases, in that order; junction bases with no gene match: 1. The CDR3: CASSRDRDYEQYF. The DNA of the CDR3 is TGTGCCAGCTCACGGGACAGGGACTACGAGCAGTACTTC.

This clonotype showed up many times. The CDR3 is CASSLGETKQYF. Here the CDR3 DNA reads TGTGCCAGCAGCCTTGGGGAGACTAAGCAGTACTTC. The chain combines TRBV7-9 with TRBJ2-7, with D perhaps matching TRBD2 (5 bases). The germline V and J ends were trimmed by 5 bases and 8 bases, with 13 bases remaining between them. CDR3 size: 12 residues. Germline assignment: CDR1 SEHNR and CDR2 FQNEAQ (reference sequence).

This clonotype came up many times. J is TRBJ2-5 and V is TRBV20-1, with TRBD2 matching 8 bases. The CDR3 is 12 amino acids. V lost 5 bases, J lost 13 bases, and 12 bases stayed unmatched. Germline CDR1 is DFQATT and CDR2 is SNEGSKA (reference sequence). In DNA form, the CDR3 reads TGCAGTGCTCTAAATAGCGGGACTCCCGGGTACTTC. Translating it yields CSALNSGTPGYF.

This chain connects TRBV6-1 to TRBJ1-4; 8 nucleotides align to TRBD1. The ends lost 5 bases at V and 7 bases at J; junction bases unmatched: 6. Per germline, CDR1 MNHNS and CDR2 SASEGT. The CDR3 contains 14 residues. The chain's CDR3 is CASSPDRGREKLFF. The CDR3 DNA sequence: TGTGCCAGCAGTCCCGACAGGGGACGTGAAAAACTGTTTTTT.

This clonotype was seen repeatedly, ten times or more. The chain carries TRBV10-3 and TRBJ2-3; 8 bases align to TRBD2. The ends lost 0 bases at V and 1 base at J; junction bases unmatched: 3. Germline V gene lookup returns CDR1 ENHRY and CDR2 SYGVKD. This CDR3 contains 16 residues. CDR3 in amino acids: CAISESTAGGTDTQYF. Written as DNA, the CDR3 is TGTGCCATCAGTGAGTCGACAGCGGGAGGCACAGATACGCAGTATTTT.

This clonotype came up many times. The rearrangement links TRBV2 to TRBJ2-7; TRBD2 might be the D (7 bases). The CDR3 spans 15 residues. Germline V gene sequence: CDR1 SNHLY, CDR2 FYNNEI. V lost 5 bases to trimming and J lost 3 bases, with 17 bases between them. The CDR3 DNA reads TGTGCCAGCAGTCCGGGGGGACGGGACATCTACGAGCAGTACTTC. This translates into CASSPGGRDIYEQYF.

There are many counts of this clonotype. The V call is TRBV12-3 or TRBV12-4, the J call TRBJ2-1; tentatively, D is TRBD2 (7 bases). The CDR3 spans 16 residues. V lost 1 base and J lost 6, with 16 bases in between. The CDR3 DNA is TGTGCCAGCAGTTTAGGGGGGCGGGAGTGGCGCAATGAGCAGTTCTTC. It translates to CASSLGGREWRNEQFF.

On this clonotype itself: A clone one base away is much larger, so this may be a read error. The chain employs TRBV5-1 and TRBJ1-5; D gene ambiguous. This CDR3 comprises 15 residues. Per germline, CDR1 SGHRS and CDR2 YFSETQ. CDR3 sequence (DNA): TGCGCCAGCGGCTTGGGAGGACGGGAGGGACAGCCCCAGCATTTT. It specifies CASGLGGREGQPQHF. The full variable domain, its missing parts supplied by reference TRBV5-1 and TRBJ1-5, is KAGVTQTPRYLIKTRGQQVTLSCSPISGHRSVSWYQQTPGQGLQFLFEYFSETQRNKGNFPGRFSGRQFSNSRSEMNVSTLELGDSALYLCASGLGGREGQPQHFGDGTRLSIL.

The rearrangement links TRBV27 to TRBJ1-2; D perhaps matches TRBD1 (5 bases). With 5 bases removed from V and 4 bases from J, the gap between germline ends came to 17 bases. Germline V lookup: CDR1 MNHEY, CDR2 SMNVEV (reference sequence). The CDR3 covers 15 residues. Here the CDR3 DNA reads TGTGCCAGCAGTGGTCCCGGGCCGAGGGGCTATGGCTACACCTTC. This encodes CASSGPGPRGYGYTF.

The rearrangement links TRBV28 to TRBJ1-4; no definite D call. V lost 4 bases and J lost 8, with 14 bases in between. The CDR3 loop spans 14 amino acids. Germline assignment: CDR1 MDHEN and CDR2 SYDVKM. As DNA, the CDR3 is TGTGCCAGCAGTTCCGGGCTGCTTGGGGAAAAACTGTTTTTT. Its translation is CASSSGLLGEKLFF.

This clonotype was detected many times. V gene TRBV29-1 combines with J gene TRBJ2-1, with D tentatively TRBD1 (6 bases). Trimming removed 6 bases at V and 4 bases at J, with 16 bases between. There are 14 residues in the CDR3. Germline V CDR1 and CDR2: SQVTM, ANQGSEA. As DNA, the CDR3 is TGCAGCGTAAGGACAGACTCGACATACAATGAGCAGTTCTTC. Protein: CSVRTDSTYNEQFF.

This clonotype was detected many times. This sequence joins TRBV10-1 and TRBJ1-1; the D gene is possibly TRBD1 (5 bases). The CDR3 length is 12 residues. The ends were cut back, 7 bases at V and 14 bases at J, with 20 bases in the middle. CDR1 and CDR2 from the germline V gene are WNHNN and SYGVQD (reference sequence). The CDR3 here is CASTGGRAGNFF. Written as DNA, the CDR3 is TGCGCCAGCACCGGAGGGCGGGCAGGGAACTTCTTT.

This clonotype has just a few counts. CDR3 sequence (DNA): TGTGCCAGCAGCTTGGAGGGTCTTCAAGAGACCCAGTACTTC. Translation gives CASSLEGLQETQYF. V is TRBV5-6 and J is TRBJ2-5; D not resolved. This CDR3 region has 14 residues. Germline CDR1 reads SGHDT; CDR2 reads YYEEEE. The V end lost 0 bases, the J end lost 2 bases, and 8 bases lay between the germline ends. Based on the CDR3 plus reference TRBV5-6 and TRBJ2-5, the full variable domain is DAGVTQSPTHLIKTRGQQVTLRCSPKSGHDTVSWYQQALGQGPQFIFQYYEEEERQRGNFPDRFSGHQFPNYSSELNVNALLLGDSALYLCASSLEGLQETQYFGPGTRLLVL.

This clonotype has just a few counts. This chain joins TRBV4-1 and TRBJ2-5; no firm D call. V lost 4 bases and J 0 bases, leaving 15 bases between the germline ends. The length of the CDR3 is 16 residues. Per germline, CDR1 MGHRA and CDR2 YSYEKL. CDR3 amino acids: CASSPWKARYQETQYF. For the CDR3, the DNA is TGCGCCAGCAGCCCGTGGAAGGCCCGGTACCAAGAGACCCAGTACTTC.

The chain couples TRBV4-1 to TRBJ2-7, with TRBD1 matching 8 bases. Per germline, CDR1 MGHRA and CDR2 YSYEKL. The CDR3 is 15 amino acids. The ends lost 2 bases at V and 9 bases at J; junction bases unmatched: 12. CDR3 sequence reads: CASSQFGTGPFRQYF. The DNA for the CDR3 is TGCGCCAGCAGCCAATTTGGGACAGGCCCCTTCAGGCAGTACTTC.

This sequence joins TRBV5-6 and TRBJ2-7; TRBD2 is a possible D gene (5 bases). Germline V gives CDR1 SGHDT, CDR2 YYEEEE. The CDR3 runs to 15 residues. V lost 7 bases and J 6 bases, leaving 23 bases between the germline ends. DNA for the CDR3: TGTGCCAGCGCCGAGAACGGGGATTTTCCTACCGAGCAGTACTTC. It translates to CASAENGDFPTEQYF.

This clonotype was seen many times. V is TRBV3-1 and J is TRBJ2-7; 7 positions match TRBD2. The CDR3 runs to 17 residues. CDR1 and CDR2 from the germline V gene are LGHDT and YNNKEL (reference sequence). The trim removed 0 bases at V and 0 bases at J, leaving 8 bases unmatched. The CDR3 DNA sequence: TGTGCCAGCAGCCAAGATTGGGCTAGCGGTCTCTCCTACGAGCAGTACTTC. Protein: CASSQDWASGLSYEQYF.